This T cell receptor (beta chain) was recorded in a study of T cells in Graves' hyperthyroidism and ophthalmopathy. The study's findings and limits: Most clonotypes expanded in thyroid above 0.001 were likewise present in blood.

The CDR3 is 18 amino acids. Germline V gene data show CDR1 as LGHDT and CDR2 as YNNKEL (reference sequence). J lost 2 bases, V lost 1 base, and 10 bases had no gene match. TCR beta CDR3 sequences were amplified from RNA transcripts. The TCR CDR3 first-round RT-PCR relied on the HTBI primer set. TCRdb analysed the multiplex PCR reads with MiXCR anew, one entry per CDR3 protein. The sample holds approximately 430,000 distinct CDR3 sequences; about 15% are singletons and the top ten take approximately 13%. This clonotype was observed many times. Its cognate antigen is unknown. The TCR comes from a man between 18 and 29 years old with Graves' ophthalmopathy. The source material was blood. The rearrangement joins TRBV3-1 to TRBJ2-5; 10 bases match TRBD2. CDR3 sequence reads: CASSQALAGGANQETQYF. In DNA, the CDR3 is TGTGCCAGCAGCCAAGCCTTAGCGGGAGGCGCTAATCAAGAGACCCAGTACTTC.